Listed below are T cell receptor beta chains from one sample, sequenced in a study of OX40 agonist ivuxolimab in advanced cancers. Assay: immunoSEQ multiplex PCR; the TCRdb copy retains only in-frame clones and omits some. This sample has around 60,000 clones; about 87% occur once, and the top ten carry 0.67%. The source material was CD4+ or CD8+ T cells sorted from blood, sampled in a trial of the OX40 agonist ivuxolimab. Receptors were obtained from an adult with an advanced solid tumor such as melanoma, head and neck, liver or kidney cancer. CDR3s include the opening cysteine and the closing phenylalanine or tryptophan. The D gene is left open where the match is weak.

j_call d_call v_call cdr3_nt cdr3_aa
TRBJ2-1 TRBD2 TRBV11-2 TGTGCCAGCAGCTTAGGGACTAGTTACGATGAGCAGTTCTTC CASSLGTSYDEQFF
TRBJ2-2 NA TRBV10-1 TGCGCCAGCAGTGGTAGCAGGGGCGGGGAGCTGTTTTTT CASSGSRGGELFF
TRBJ1-3 NA TRBV6-6 TGTGCCAGCACCTCGACAGCCTCTGGAAACACCATATATTTT CASTSTASGNTIYF
TRBJ2-1 TRBD1 TRBV5-1 TGCGCCAGCAGCTTGGAAAGCGGGACAGGGGGGGAGCAGTTCTTC CASSLESGTGGEQFF
TRBJ2-2 NA TRBV7-3 TGTGCCAGCAGCCCACAGAACACCGGGGAGCTGTTTTTT CASSPQNTGELFF
TRBJ2-1 NA TRBV6-5 TGTGCCAGCAGTTACGGTGGGAGTAAAAATGAGCAGTTCTTC CASSYGGSKNEQFF
TRBJ2-1 NA TRBV10-1 TGCGCCAGCAGTGTTGGCCTTTACAATGAGCAGTTCTTC CASSVGLYNEQFF
TRBJ1-6 NA TRBV2 TGTGCCAGCAGTGCGGGTTCCTATAATTCACCCCTCCACTTT CASSAGSYNSPLHF
TRBJ1-3 NA TRBV10-3 TGTGCCATCAGTGAGATCTCTGGAAACACCATATATTTT CAISEISGNTIYF
TRBJ2-7 NA TRBV19 TGTGCCAGTAGTCTCCGGACGGATTCCTACGAGCAGTACTTC CASSLRTDSYEQYF